These 27 T cell receptor beta chains were sequenced from one sample in a study of blood T cell repertoires in COVID-19. Sequencing used immunoSEQ multiplex PCR; TCRdb keeps in-frame clones, though not all of them. The sample has just over 350,000 clones, over 75% seen once; the top ten hold around 3%. Material: PBMCs or T cells enriched from blood (not recorded which). These receptors all come from a woman aged 25 to 39 who had recovered from COVID-19.

This chain links TRBV2 with TRBJ1-2; 7 bases map to TRBD1. Germline CDR1 is SNHLY and CDR2 is FYNNEI. The CDR3 has 16 residues. V was clipped by 4 bases and J by 4 bases; unmatched bases: 12. This CDR3 is CASSVRGAPLPYGYTF. For the CDR3, the DNA is TGTGCCAGCAGTGTCAGGGGGGCCCCGTTACCCTATGGCTACACCTTC.

The V call is TRBV5-1, the J call TRBJ2-1, with a possible D match to TRBD1 (6 bases). Trimming shortened V by 3 bases and J by 6 bases, and 13 bases separated the two germline ends. Germline V CDR1 and CDR2: SGHRS, YFSETQ. This CDR3 has 14 residues. The CDR3 sequence: CASSSGELGNEQFF. The CDR3 DNA is TGCGCCAGCAGCTCAGGGGAATTAGGCAATGAGCAGTTCTTC.

The sample holds one count of this clone. The chain combines TRBV15 with TRBJ2-1; 13 nucleotides match TRBD2. V was pared by 3 bases and J by 8 bases, with 4 bases of the junction left unmatched. The CDR3 runs to 15 residues. The germline gives CDR1 LNHNV, CDR2 YYDKDF (reference sequence). This chain's CDR3 is CATSRVGLAGDEQFF. CDR3 sequence (DNA): TGTGCCACCAGCAGGGTTGGACTAGCGGGAGATGAGCAGTTCTTC. Looking up the rest from reference TRBV15 and TRBJ2-1 gives the full variable domain: DAMVIQNPRYQVTQFGKPVTLSCSQTLNHNVMYWYQQKSSQAPKLLFHYYDKDFNNEADTPDNFQSRRPNTSFCFLDIRSPGLGDTAMYLCATSRVGLAGDEQFFGPGTRLTVL.

This clone occurred once. The chain carries TRBV27 and TRBJ2-7; 8 bases are shared with TRBD2. Looked up from germline, CDR1 is MNHEY and CDR2 is SMNVEV (reference sequence). This CDR3 is built from 14 residues. V shed 11 bases and J 7 bases; nucleotides not matched to a gene: 16. DNA for the CDR3: TGTGCCGGAATGATACTAGCGGTGGGTGGGGAGCAGTACTTC. As protein: CAGMILAVGGEQYF.

The chain uses TRBV5-6 and TRBJ2-7; D is perhaps TRBD2 (5 bases). The germline CDR1 and CDR2 sequences are SGHDT and YYEEEE. This CDR3 is 15 amino acids long. Trimming removed 5 bases from V and 0 bases from J, with 15 bases in between. CDR3: CASSHSGLSSYEQYF. The CDR3 region has the DNA TGTGCCAGCAGTCATTCGGGATTAAGCTCCTACGAGCAGTACTTC.

This CDR3 is CASSSRGEQYF. The CDR3 region has the DNA TGTGCCAGCAGTTCCCGGGGGGAGCAGTACTTC. This chain joins TRBV13 and TRBJ2-7; D perhaps matches TRBD2 (6 bases). This CDR3 has 11 amino acids. Per germline, CDR1 PRHDT and CDR2 FYEKMQ (reference sequence). Trimming shortened V by 6 bases and J by 7 bases, and 10 bases separated the two germline ends.

The rearrangement links TRBV19 to TRBJ1-5, with TRBD1 matching 9 bases. With 5 bases clipped from V and 2 bases from J, the junction kept 7 bases outside the gene matches. Looked up from germline, CDR1 is LNHDA and CDR2 is SQIVND (reference sequence). The CDR3 is made up of 16 amino acids. The CDR3 bases are TGTGCCAGTAGTGGCTCCGGGACAGGGCGCAATCAGCCCCAGCATTTT. Protein sequence: CASSGSGTGRNQPQHF.

The chain has TRBV2 and TRBJ1-3, with D tentatively TRBD1 (6 bases). V gave up 8 bases and J gave up 7 bases, with 15 bases separating them. This CDR3 contains 13 residues. Germline-derived CDR1 and CDR2 are SNHLY and FYNNEI. In nucleotides, the CDR3 is TGTGCCAGCGCCTGGTGGGGGCAGAACACCATATATTTT. It translates to CASAWWGQNTIYF.

Written as DNA, the CDR3 is TGTGCCAGCAACCCGACAGGATATAGCAATCAGCCCCAGCATTTT. Encoded protein: CASNPTGYSNQPQHF. The chain joins TRBV9 to TRBJ1-5; possibly TRBD1 for D (6 bases). Trimming cost V 6 bases and J 0 bases, with 13 bases left between them. This CDR3 has 15 amino acids. Germline-derived CDR1 and CDR2 are SGDLS and YYNGEE.

V and J are TRBV7-2 and TRBJ2-7; D possibly corresponds to TRBD1 (5 bases). CDR3 size: 15 residues. Germline V gene lookup returns CDR1 SGHTA and CDR2 FQGNSA. V lost 1 base and J lost 3, with 13 bases in between. The CDR3 sequence: CASSLGGQGGYEQYF. In DNA, the CDR3 is TGTGCCAGCAGCTTAGGAGGCCAGGGCGGCTACGAGCAGTACTTC.

This clone was seen just once. The CDR3 loop is CASSPWTGGIDGYTF. In DNA form, the CDR3 reads TGTGCCAGCAGCCCCTGGACAGGGGGCATCGATGGCTACACCTTC. This rearrangement joins TRBV9 to TRBJ1-2; the match to TRBD1 covers 11 bases. Germline V gene data show CDR1 as SGDLS and CDR2 as YYNGEE. CDR3 length equals 15 residues. Losses at the gene ends were 4 bases for V and 6 bases for J; bases not matched to a gene: 8.

The V gene is TRBV2, the J gene TRBJ2-2, with 7 positions matching TRBD1. V lost 11 bases to trimming and J lost 4 bases; unmatched junction nucleotides: 7. Germline V gives CDR1 SNHLY, CDR2 FYNNEI. This CDR3 contains 13 residues. The CDR3 sequence is CASRGQATGELFF. The CDR3, as DNA: TGTGCCTCGAGGGGGCAGGCCACCGGGGAGCTGTTTTTT.

This chain connects TRBV5-8 to TRBJ2-7, with D tentatively TRBD1 (7 bases). The V gene lost 0 bases and the J gene lost 2 bases, with 15 bases spanning the gap. This CDR3 is 16 amino acids long. Germline loops: CDR1 SGHTS, CDR2 YDEGEE. In nucleotides, the CDR3 is TGTGCCAGCAGCTTGGCAGGAGGGGGCCCCACCTACGAGCAGTACTTC. Protein: CASSLAGGGPTYEQYF.

The V call is TRBV5-1, the J call TRBJ1-1, with D unclear. Trimming took off 1 base at V and 1 base at J, with 8 bases between the two ends. Germline CDR1 and CDR2: SGHRS and YFSETQ. The CDR3 length is 14 residues. The CDR3 bases are TGCGCCAGCAGCTTGCAGATTTCGAACACTGAAGCTTTCTTT. It codes for CASSLQISNTEAFF.

This chain uses TRBV11-2 with TRBJ2-3, with 8 bases aligning to TRBD2. The V and J ends lost 5 bases and 5 bases, in that order; junction bases with no gene match: 9. CDR1 and CDR2 from the germline V gene are SGHAT and FQNNGV. The CDR3 contains 15 residues. The CDR3 DNA follows: TGTGCCAGCAGCGCAACCGCCGGGGGGGGAGATACGCAGTATTTT. Its translation: CASSATAGGGDTQYF.

This clone was recorded only once. V and J are TRBV2 and TRBJ2-7, with 9 bases identical to TRBD1. The germline V gene encodes CDR1 SNHLY and CDR2 FYNNEI. The CDR3 is 13 residues long. The J segment lost 9 bases and the V segment lost 10 bases, leaving 13 bases of the junction unmatched. The CDR3 loop reads CATLGDRVSGQYF. DNA of the CDR3: TGTGCCACCCTAGGGGACAGGGTGTCTGGGCAGTACTTC.

This chain uses TRBV19 with TRBJ2-5, with D uncertain. The CDR3 sequence is 14 residues long. The V end lost 3 bases, the J end lost 5 bases, and 13 bases lay between the germline ends. Germline V gene data show CDR1 as LNHDA and CDR2 as SQIVND (reference sequence). Here the CDR3 DNA reads TGTGCCAGTAGTATGGCGGCGGTATTGGAGACCCAGTACTTC. Translation gives CASSMAAVLETQYF.

The chain employs TRBV2 and TRBJ1-2, with a weak D call TRBD1 (6 bases). The V end lost 6 bases, the J end lost 8 bases, and 19 bases lay between the germline ends. Looked up from germline, CDR1 is SNHLY and CDR2 is FYNNEI. The CDR3 covers 14 residues. The CDR3 reads CASRVGASRLGYTF. CDR3 in DNA: TGTGCCAGCAGAGTGGGGGCGAGTCGGCTAGGCTACACCTTC.

The V call is TRBV21-1, the J call TRBJ2-3; TRBD1 is taken as the D call from the table, unchecked against the DNA. TRBV21-1 corresponds to a pseudogene. This CDR3 is built from 15 residues. The CDR3 region is CASSPQGCSTDTQYF. The CDR3 DNA sequence: TGTGCCAGCAGCCCCCAGGGGTGCAGCACAGATACGCAGTATTTT.

J is TRBJ2-1 and V is TRBV18; D is uncertain. This CDR3 contains 17 residues. The V gene lost 0 bases and the J gene lost 3 bases, with 15 bases spanning the gap. Per germline, CDR1 KGHSH and CDR2 LQKENI. The chain's CDR3 is CASSPPSAQVGYNEQFF. The CDR3 DNA follows: TGTGCCAGCTCACCACCTTCTGCCCAGGTTGGCTACAATGAGCAGTTCTTC.

The chain uses TRBV9 and TRBJ1-1; perhaps TRBD1 as D (5 bases). This CDR3 comprises 14 residues. Trimming shortened V by 4 bases and J by 1 base, and 11 bases separated the two germline ends. Germline CDR1 and CDR2: SGDLS and YYNGEE. The CDR3, as DNA: TGTGCCAGCAGCCCAGACCAGGGGAACACTGAAGCTTTCTTT. It is translated as CASSPDQGNTEAFF.

J is TRBJ2-5 and V is TRBV4-1; possibly TRBD2 for D (5 bases). Trimming removed 2 bases from V and 5 bases from J, with 9 bases in between. The CDR3 runs 13 residues. Looked up from germline, CDR1 is MGHRA and CDR2 is YSYEKL. The CDR3 sequence: CASSQRGWETQYF. The CDR3 nucleotides read TGCGCCAGCAGCCAACGGGGATGGGAGACCCAGTACTTC.

With regard to this clone: This sample includes further DNA sequences coding for the same CDR3. The chain joins TRBV28 to TRBJ1-2; D is possibly TRBD1 (5 bases). This CDR3 has 12 residues. CDR1 is MDHEN and CDR2 is SYDVKM in the germline V gene. V was cut by 6 bases and J by 1 base, with 6 bases left in between. The CDR3 sequence is CASRQGNYGYTF. The CDR3 bases are TGTGCCAGCAGGCAGGGTAACTATGGCTACACCTTC.

This clone was seen a handful of times. This rearrangement joins TRBV5-1 to TRBJ1-1; 11 bases are shared with TRBD1. Germline V gene lookup returns CDR1 SGHRS and CDR2 YFSETQ. The CDR3 has 17 residues. Losses at the gene ends were 5 bases for V and 2 bases for J; bases not matched to a gene: 11. CDR3 sequence (DNA): TGCGCCAGCAGATCCTTATCGGGGACAGGGGGAAACACTGAAGCTTTCTTT. Its protein is CASRSLSGTGGNTEAFF.

Written as DNA, the CDR3 is TGCGCCAGCAGCTTGGACAGGACGAGCAATCAGCCCCAGCATTTT. Amino acids: CASSLDRTSNQPQHF. This chain joins TRBV5-1 and TRBJ1-5; D might be TRBD1 (5 bases). This CDR3 spans 15 amino acids. Trimming removed 0 bases from V and 1 base from J, with 8 bases in between. The germline gives CDR1 SGHRS, CDR2 YFSETQ.

This sequence joins TRBV7-9 and TRBJ1-1; no firm D call. The CDR3 contains 14 residues. Germline V gene lookup returns CDR1 SEHNR and CDR2 FQNEAQ (reference sequence). V lost 4 bases and J lost 5, with 14 bases in between. The CDR3 DNA is TGTGCCAGCAGCTCGACCGCCCCGGGGACTGAAGCTTTCTTT. Amino acid sequence: CASSSTAPGTEAFF.

V gene TRBV9 combines with J gene TRBJ2-3; weak D call: TRBD2 (6 bases). Germline V gene sequence: CDR1 SGDLS, CDR2 YYNGEE. This CDR3 contains 14 residues. V was cut by 0 bases and J by 4 bases, with 9 bases left in between. The CDR3 protein is CASSVVGEADTQYF. The DNA of the CDR3 is TGTGCCAGCAGCGTAGTTGGGGAGGCAGATACGCAGTATTTT. Supplemented by reference TRBV9 and TRBJ2-3, the full variable domain reads DSGVTQTPKHLITATGQRVTLRCSPRSGDLSVYWYQQSLDQGLQFLIQYYNGEERAKGNILERFSAQQFPDLHSELNLSSLELGDSALYFCASSVVGEADTQYFGPGTRLTVL.